The TCR beta chain described here comes from a study of shared clonotypes between healthy human individuals. Turning to the study itself: CD8 memory received one plate per donor, CD8 naive two, CD4 memory three and CD4 naive three. The study, taken as a whole, reports: Naive subsets tended to show greater estimated richness than memory subsets.

The repertoire was sequenced with immunoSEQ multiplex PCR; TCRdb's copy has only in-frame clones and lacks some. The data hold some 2,000,000 clones, with about 95% observed a single time. CDR3 size: 14 residues. Trimming cost V 1 base and J 8 bases, with 13 bases left between them. CDR1 and CDR2 from the germline V gene are SGHNT and YYREEE (reference sequence). As regards this clone: The antigen is unknown.

Every donor was a Caucasian adult from Nashville, Tennessee. The V gene is TRBV5-4, the J gene TRBJ2-4; D is ambiguous. Sequencing was carried out using naive CD4+ T cells sorted from blood. Sample subset: CD45RA+ positively selected. The clonotype originates from a man aged 18 to 29 in good health. The CDR3 DNA reads as TGTGCCAGCAGCTTGAAGGGTGGTCGTGACATTCAGTACTTC. Encoded protein: CASSLKGGRDIQYF.